The 28 T cell receptor beta chains below were found in one sample sequenced in a study of blood T cells in healthy people across ages. Together with a sample-barcoded 5' primer, a J-beta primer mix was included in a second PCR lasting about 7 to 11 cycles. TCRdb reprocessed the 5' RACE reads with MiXCR, giving one entry per CDR3 protein. The table lists about 2 million distinct CDR3 sequences, about 49% of them singletons. The sample comprised blood. Receptors were obtained from a middle-aged woman in good health.

The count of this clonotype is one. The chain employs TRBV5-1 and TRBJ2-5, with D perhaps matching TRBD1 (5 bases). This CDR3 is 14 amino acids long. CDR1 is SGHRS and CDR2 is YFSETQ in the germline V gene. Trimming cost V 4 bases and J 5 bases, with 15 bases left between them. CDR3 DNA: TGCGCCAGCAGCCCTCAGGGTATCGAGGAGACCCAGTACTTC. This gives the protein CASSPQGIEETQYF. Using reference TRBV5-1 and TRBJ2-5 for the parts outside the CDR3, the full variable domain is KAGVTQTPRYLIKTRGQQVTLSCSPISGHRSVSWYQQTPGQGLQFLFEYFSETQRNKGNFPGRFSGRQFSNSRSEMNVSTLELGDSALYLCASSPQGIEETQYFGPGTRLLVL.

This clonotype showed up many times. At one boundary the junction diverges from the germline segment, which might be a read error. The CDR3 loop is CASSATGSSYNEQFF. DNA of the CDR3: TGCGCCAGCAGCGCCACAGGGAGCTCCTACAATGAGCAGTTCTTC. The V call is TRBV9, the J call TRBJ2-1; weak D call: TRBD1 (6 bases). The length of the CDR3 is 15 residues. The germline gives CDR1 SGDLS, CDR2 YYNGEE.

The V gene is TRBV7-9, the J gene TRBJ1-2, with 7 positions matching TRBD1. Germline V lookup: CDR1 SEHNR, CDR2 FQNEAQ (reference sequence). The V and J ends lost 5 bases and 6 bases, in that order; junction bases with no gene match: 12. The CDR3 contains 15 residues. CDR3 DNA: TGTGCCAGCAGCCCAGGGACAGCAGTAGGCGATGGCTACACCTTC. It yields the protein CASSPGTAVGDGYTF.

This clonotype was recorded only once. One base away lies a much larger clone, so this may be a sequencing read error. This chain connects TRBV6-5 to TRBJ1-1; D remains ambiguous. Germline CDR1 MNHEY, CDR2 SVGAGI. The CDR3 loop spans 16 amino acids. The chain's CDR3 is CASSYEPVTLHTETFF. The CDR3 bases are TGTGCCAGCAGTTACGAACCAGTAACTTTACACACTGAAACTTTCTTT.

CDR3 protein: CASSVEQGDTEAFF. As DNA, the CDR3 is TGTGCCAGCAGCGTAGAACAGGGGGACACTGAAGCTTTCTTT. The chain links TRBV9 to TRBJ1-1; 8 positions agree with TRBD1. The CDR3 runs 14 residues. Trimming removed 0 bases from V and 3 bases from J; junction bases left unmatched: 1. Germline lookup yields CDR1 SGDLS and CDR2 YYNGEE. Based on the CDR3 plus reference TRBV9 and TRBJ1-1, the full variable domain is DSGVTQTPKHLITATGQRVTLRCSPRSGDLSVYWYQQSLDQGLQFLIQYYNGEERAKGNILERFSAQQFPDLHSELNLSSLELGDSALYFCASSVEQGDTEAFFGQGTRLTVV.

CDR3 loop: CASSIGLTRYEQYF. CDR3 coding DNA: TGTGCCAGCAGCATCGGACTAACTCGGTACGAGCAGTACTTC. The chain uses TRBV5-6 and TRBJ2-7; weak D call: TRBD2 (6 bases). Germline values: CDR1 SGHDT, CDR2 YYEEEE. V gave up 4 bases and J gave up 4 bases, with 15 bases separating them. CDR3 length: 14 residues.

The chain combines TRBV9 with TRBJ1-2; D possibly corresponds to TRBD1 (6 bases). The ends were cut back, 2 bases at V and 6 bases at J, with 20 bases in the middle. Per the germline V gene, CDR1 is SGDLS and CDR2 is YYNGEE. CDR3 size: 16 residues. CDR3 in amino acids: CASSVRPGQSSDGYTF. CDR3 nucleotide sequence: TGTGCCAGCAGCGTGAGACCTGGACAGTCTTCGGATGGCTACACCTTC.

This clonotype was counted a few times. The chain carries TRBV7-9 and TRBJ2-3; no firm D call. Germline values: CDR1 SEHNR, CDR2 FQNEAQ (reference sequence). This CDR3 region has 18 residues. Trimming left V 2 bases short and J 2 bases short, with 20 bases between. CDR3 protein: CASSLIPVVQTLTDTQYF. As DNA, the CDR3 is TGTGCCAGCAGCTTAATCCCGGTGGTACAGACCCTCACAGATACGCAGTATTTT.

V usage is TRBV5-1 and J usage is TRBJ1-5; D unresolved. Trimming removed 4 bases at V and 2 bases at J, with 10 bases between. This CDR3 comprises 14 residues. CDR1 SGHRS and CDR2 YFSETQ come from the germline V gene. Here the CDR3 reads CASSVGMGNQPQHF. The DNA of the CDR3 is TGCGCCAGCAGCGTGGGCATGGGCAATCAGCCCCAGCATTTT.

This chain uses TRBV2 with TRBJ2-1, with 12 bases that match TRBD2. This CDR3 has 16 amino acids. The J segment lost 7 bases and the V segment lost 5 bases, leaving 9 bases of the junction unmatched. From germline, CDR1 is SNHLY and CDR2 FYNNEI. CDR3 sequence: CASSSLAGGTLNEQFF. The CDR3 DNA sequence: TGTGCCAGCAGTTCACTAGCGGGGGGTACCTTAAATGAGCAGTTCTTC.

This clonotype showed up just a few times. This chain uses TRBV10-3 with TRBJ2-1; TRBD2 matches at 9 bases. The CDR3 spans 13 residues. Germline V gene data show CDR1 as ENHRY and CDR2 as SYGVKD. The trim removed 10 bases at V and 5 bases at J, leaving 6 bases unmatched. CDR3 amino acids: CATSGGLNNEQFF. CDR3 bases: TGTGCCACAAGCGGGGGGCTTAACAATGAGCAGTTCTTC.

This chain links TRBV29-1 with TRBJ1-4; D might be TRBD1 (6 bases). Germline V lookup: CDR1 SQVTM, CDR2 ANQGSEA. The CDR3 consists of 13 residues. The V end was cut by 7 bases, the J end by 7 bases, with 16 bases between. In nucleotides, the CDR3 is TGCAGCGCCCTCAGGGGTGGAGGTGAAAAACTGTTTTTT. Encoded protein: CSALRGGGEKLFF. Full variable domain (missing parts from reference TRBV29-1 and TRBJ1-4): SAVISQKPSRDICQRGTSLTIQCQVDSQVTMMFWYRQQPGQSLTLIATANQGSEATYESGFVIDKFPISRPNLTFSTLTVSNMSPEDSSIYLCSALRGGGEKLFFGSGTQLSVL.

The gene calls are TRBV6-5 and TRBJ1-2, with D uncertain. The CDR3 length is 16 residues. CDR1 MNHEY and CDR2 SVGAGI come from the germline V gene. The V end was cut by 2 bases, the J end by 7 bases, with 20 bases between. In DNA, the CDR3 is TGTGCCAGCAGTTACGCCGATAGTCTCGGGCTCGGTGGCTACACCTTC. This codes for CASSYADSLGLGGYTF.

This clonotype was detected only once. The V and J genes are TRBV20-1 and TRBJ1-2; no reliable D call. Trimming stripped 4 bases from V and 4 bases from J, with 16 bases between. CDR1 and CDR2 (germline): DFQATT, SNEGSKA (reference sequence). The CDR3 covers 14 residues. CDR3 sequence reads: CSAKPPTALYGYTF. The CDR3 DNA reads as TGCAGTGCTAAACCTCCGACGGCCCTCTATGGCTACACCTTC.

The rearrangement uses TRBV7-2 and TRBJ2-7; unclear D gene. CDR1 and CDR2 from the germline V gene are SGHTA and FQGNSA. The CDR3 spans 14 residues. V was trimmed by 0 bases and J by 2 bases, leaving 8 bases between them. The CDR3 protein is CASSLAQKPYEQYF. The CDR3, as DNA: TGTGCCAGCAGCTTAGCTCAGAAACCCTACGAGCAGTACTTC.

This clonotype was found a few times. The chain employs TRBV27 and TRBJ2-1, with TRBD1 identical over 7 bases. This CDR3 has 14 residues. CDR1 and CDR2 from the germline V gene are MNHEY and SMNVEV (reference sequence). With V trimmed by 5 bases and J by 7 bases, 8 bases remained unmatched. In DNA form, the CDR3 reads TGTGCCAGCAGTATCCGGGACAGTGTAAATGAGCAGTTCTTC. Encoded protein: CASSIRDSVNEQFF.

The J gene is TRBJ2-1, the V gene TRBV25-1, with TRBD1 matching 8 bases. This CDR3 contains 15 residues. V shed 2 bases and J 7 bases; nucleotides not matched to a gene: 7. Germline V gene lookup returns CDR1 MGHDK and CDR2 SYGVNS. Here the CDR3 DNA reads TGTGCCAGCAGTGAACGACAGGGGAAAGTAAATGAGCAGTTCTTC. Protein sequence: CASSERQGKVNEQFF.

J is TRBJ1-2 and V is TRBV20-1; a possible D gene is TRBD1 (5 bases). Trimming left V 1 base short and J 4 bases short, with 13 bases between. The CDR3 covers 14 residues. CDR1 DFQATT and CDR2 SNEGSKA come from the germline V gene (reference sequence). The CDR3 region has the DNA TGCAGTGCTAGAGGAAAGGGGACTTTCTATGGCTACACCTTC. It translates to CSARGKGTFYGYTF.

The J gene is TRBJ2-1, the V gene TRBV7-3, with TRBD2 identical over 8 bases. CDR1 and CDR2 (germline): SGHTA, FQGTGA. The CDR3 covers 15 residues. The V segment lost 1 base and the J segment 6 bases; nucleotides outside the gene matches: 5. CDR3 bases: TGTGCCAGCAGCTTAATAGCGGGGAGGGGCAATGAGCAGTTCTTC. Residues: CASSLIAGRGNEQFF. Full variable domain (outside the CDR3, taken from reference TRBV7-3 and TRBJ2-1): GAGVSQTPSNKVTEKGKYVELRCDPISGHTALYWYRQSLGQGPEFLIYFQGTGAADDSGLPNDRFFAVRPEGSVSTLKIQRTERGDSAVYLCASSLIAGRGNEQFFGPGTRLTVL.

This clonotype has just a few counts. The chain carries TRBV15 and TRBJ1-5; D gene unclear. CDR3 length: 12 amino acids. CDR1 LNHNV and CDR2 YYDKDF come from the germline V gene (reference sequence). V gave up 5 bases and J gave up 4 bases, with 6 bases separating them. CDR3 protein: CATSRDNQPQHF. The CDR3 region has the DNA TGTGCCACCAGCCGGGATAATCAGCCCCAGCATTTT.

The V gene is TRBV28, the J gene TRBJ2-5; no definite D call. Per the germline V gene, CDR1 is MDHEN and CDR2 is SYDVKM. Deletions cut 4 bases from V and 4 bases from J, with 16 bases between. This CDR3 has 15 amino acids. Here the CDR3 reads CASSSPARAGETQYF. CDR3 DNA: TGTGCCAGCAGTTCCCCCGCCCGGGCCGGAGAGACCCAGTACTTC.

This clonotype came up a few times. This chain joins TRBV6-2 or TRBV6-3 and TRBJ2-4; a possible D gene is TRBD1 (5 bases). This CDR3 comprises 13 residues. CDR1 is MNHEY, CDR2 SVGEGT, per germline. Trimming left V 2 bases short and J 8 bases short, with 10 bases between. The CDR3 DNA sequence: TGTGCCAGCAGTTACGCAGGGCTAGACATTCAGTACTTC. As protein: CASSYAGLDIQYF.

The CDR3 bases are TGTGCCAGCAGCCAAGAAACAGGGCGGGGCTACACCTTC. Its translation: CASSQETGRGYTF. The chain uses TRBV4-2 and TRBJ1-2; perhaps TRBD1 as D (6 bases). From germline, CDR1 is LGHNA and CDR2 YNFKEQ. V was clipped by 0 bases and J by 8 bases, with 10 bases between them. The CDR3 totals 13 residues.

As for this clonotype: Germline is not matched at one junction end, which may reflect a read error. The gene calls are TRBV12-3 or TRBV12-4 and TRBJ2-4; weak D call: TRBD2 (6 bases). The CDR3 spans 13 residues. In nucleotides, the CDR3 is TGTGTCAGCAGTGTATCCGGGGGAAACATTCAGTACTTC. Protein: CVSSVSGGNIQYF.

This clonotype was seen a few times. The chain carries TRBV7-2 and TRBJ1-4; D ambiguous. Germline CDR1 is SGHTA and CDR2 is FQGNSA. This CDR3 spans 14 amino acids. Deletions cut 5 bases from V and 4 bases from J, with 11 bases between. The CDR3 DNA sequence: TGTGCCAGCAGCCCATGGGTCGTTAATGAAAAACTGTTTTTT. It translates to CASSPWVVNEKLFF.

The chain uses TRBV7-2 and TRBJ2-4; D might be TRBD1 (6 bases). Trimming cost V 5 bases and J 7 bases, with 15 bases left between them. This CDR3 is 14 amino acids long. Per the germline V gene, CDR1 is SGHTA and CDR2 is FQGNSA. The CDR3 protein is CASSPTGTLNIQYF. The CDR3 DNA is TGTGCCAGCAGCCCTACCGGGACACTGAACATTCAGTACTTC.

This chain links TRBV6-5 with TRBJ1-4; the D gene is possibly TRBD1 (5 bases). Trimming pared 2 bases from V and 10 bases from J, leaving 14 bases between. CDR1 MNHEY and CDR2 SVGAGI come from the germline V gene. This CDR3 is 14 amino acids long. The CDR3 sequence: CASSYGRVTGKLFF. CDR3 nucleotide sequence: TGTGCCAGCAGTTACGGCAGGGTTACTGGAAAACTGTTTTTT.

The V gene is TRBV4-3, the J gene TRBJ2-1; 10 bases agree with TRBD2. V trimming: 0 bases; J trimming: 2 bases; junction bases outside the gene matches: 4. From germline, CDR1 is LGHNA and CDR2 YSLEER. This CDR3 is built from 17 residues. The CDR3 nucleotides read TGCGCCAGCAGCCAAGATCTCACTAGCGGGGCCTACAATGAGCAGTTCTTC. Translated, it gives CASSQDLTSGAYNEQFF.